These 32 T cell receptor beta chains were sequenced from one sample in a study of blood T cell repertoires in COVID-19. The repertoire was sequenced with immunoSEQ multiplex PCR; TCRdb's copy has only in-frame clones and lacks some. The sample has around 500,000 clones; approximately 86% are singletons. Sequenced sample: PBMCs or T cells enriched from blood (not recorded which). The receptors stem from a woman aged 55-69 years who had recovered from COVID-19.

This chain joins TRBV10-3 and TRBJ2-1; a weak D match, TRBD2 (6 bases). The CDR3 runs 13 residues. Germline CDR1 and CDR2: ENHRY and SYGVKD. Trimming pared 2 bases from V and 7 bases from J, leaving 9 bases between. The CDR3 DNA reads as TGTGCCATCAGTGAGATCGGGGGAAATGAGCAGTTCTTC. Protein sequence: CAISEIGGNEQFF.

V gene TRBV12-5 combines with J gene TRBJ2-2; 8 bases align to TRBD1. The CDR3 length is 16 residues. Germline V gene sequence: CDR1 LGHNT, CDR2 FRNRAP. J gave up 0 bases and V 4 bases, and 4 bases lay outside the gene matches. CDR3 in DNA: TGTGCTAGTGGTTCCGACAGGGGCCCGAACACCGGGGAGCTGTTTTTT. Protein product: CASGSDRGPNTGELFF.

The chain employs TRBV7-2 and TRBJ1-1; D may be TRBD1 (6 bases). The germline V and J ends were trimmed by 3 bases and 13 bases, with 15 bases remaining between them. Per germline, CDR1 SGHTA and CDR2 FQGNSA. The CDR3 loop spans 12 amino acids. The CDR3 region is CASSFRWGQVFF. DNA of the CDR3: TGTGCCAGCAGCTTTCGGTGGGGGCAGGTTTTCTTT. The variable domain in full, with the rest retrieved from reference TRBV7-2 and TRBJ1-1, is GAGVSQSPSNKVTEKGKDVELRCDPISGHTALYWYRQSLGQGLEFLIYFQGNSAPDKSGLPSDRFSAERTGGSVSTLTIQRTQQEDSAVYLCASSFRWGQVFFGQGTRLTVV.

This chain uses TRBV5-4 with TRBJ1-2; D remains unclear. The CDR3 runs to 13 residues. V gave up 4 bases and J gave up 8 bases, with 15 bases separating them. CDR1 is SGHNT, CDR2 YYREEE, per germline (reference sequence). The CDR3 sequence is CASSRGPAVGYTF. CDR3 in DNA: TGTGCCAGCAGCCGCGGGCCGGCGGTGGGCTACACCTTC. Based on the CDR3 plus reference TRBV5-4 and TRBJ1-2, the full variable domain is ETGVTQSPTHLIKTRGQQVTLRCSSQSGHNTVSWYQQALGQGPQFIFQYYREEENGRGNFPPRFSGLQFPNYSSELNVNALELDDSALYLCASSRGPAVGYTFGSGTRLTVV.

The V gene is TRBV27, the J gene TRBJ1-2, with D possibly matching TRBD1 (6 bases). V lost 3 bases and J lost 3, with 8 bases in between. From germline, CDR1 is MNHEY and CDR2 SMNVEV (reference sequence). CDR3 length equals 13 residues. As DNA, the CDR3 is TGTGCCAGCAGTTTGAGGGGGTACTATGGCTACACCTTC. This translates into CASSLRGYYGYTF.

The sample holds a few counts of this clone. The CDR3, as DNA: TGCAGCGTTTACGGGGGGGCGCGAGGAAACACCATATATTTT. Translation: CSVYGGARGNTIYF. V usage is TRBV29-1 and J usage is TRBJ1-3; tentative D call: TRBD1 (6 bases). Germline values: CDR1 SQVTM, CDR2 ANQGSEA. V lost 5 bases and J lost 4, with 15 bases in between. The CDR3 totals 14 residues.

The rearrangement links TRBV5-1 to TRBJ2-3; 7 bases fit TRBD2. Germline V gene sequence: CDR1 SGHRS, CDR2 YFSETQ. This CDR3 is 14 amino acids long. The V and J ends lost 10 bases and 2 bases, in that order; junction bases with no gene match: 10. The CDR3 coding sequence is TGCGCCTCCCGCAGCGGGGTCTCCACAGATACGCAGTATTTT. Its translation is CASRSGVSTDTQYF.

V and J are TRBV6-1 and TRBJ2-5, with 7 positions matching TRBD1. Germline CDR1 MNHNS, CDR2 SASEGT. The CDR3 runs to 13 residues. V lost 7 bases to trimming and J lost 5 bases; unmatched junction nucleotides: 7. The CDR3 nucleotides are TGTGCCAGCAACGCCGACAGGGCGGAGACCCAGTACTTC. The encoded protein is CASNADRAETQYF.

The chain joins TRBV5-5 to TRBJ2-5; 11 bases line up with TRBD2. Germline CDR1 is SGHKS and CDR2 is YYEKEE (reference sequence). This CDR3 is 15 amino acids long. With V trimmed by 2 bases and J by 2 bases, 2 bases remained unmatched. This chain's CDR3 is CASSFPSGGQETQYF. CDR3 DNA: TGTGCCAGCAGCTTTCCTAGCGGGGGGCAAGAGACCCAGTACTTC.

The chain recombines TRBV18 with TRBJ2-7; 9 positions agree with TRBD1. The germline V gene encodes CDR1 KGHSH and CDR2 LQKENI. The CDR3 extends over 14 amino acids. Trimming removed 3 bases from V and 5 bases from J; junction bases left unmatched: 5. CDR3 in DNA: TGTGCCAGCTCACCCGACAGGGGGGTGGACGAGCAGTACTTC. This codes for CASSPDRGVDEQYF.

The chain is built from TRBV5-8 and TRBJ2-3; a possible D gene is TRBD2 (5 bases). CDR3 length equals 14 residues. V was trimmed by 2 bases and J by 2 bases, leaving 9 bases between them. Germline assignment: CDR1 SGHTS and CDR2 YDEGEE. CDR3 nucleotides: TGTGCCAGCAGCTTAGCGGTCCCCACAGATACGCAGTATTTT. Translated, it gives CASSLAVPTDTQYF.

CDR3 bases: TGTGCCAGCTCACCTATGCAGGGCTCCGGTACGCAGTATTTT. This gives the protein CASSPMQGSGTQYF. The chain couples TRBV18 to TRBJ2-3; TRBD1 is a possible D gene (5 bases). The CDR3 covers 14 residues. Looked up from germline, CDR1 is KGHSH and CDR2 is LQKENI. Between the trimmed V and J ends, which lost 3 bases and 8 bases, there was a span of 15 bases.

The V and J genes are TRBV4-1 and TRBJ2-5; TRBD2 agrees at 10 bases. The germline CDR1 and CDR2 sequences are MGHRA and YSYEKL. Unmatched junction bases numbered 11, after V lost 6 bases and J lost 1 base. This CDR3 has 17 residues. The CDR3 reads CASSPSSGGPFQETQYF. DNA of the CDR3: TGCGCCAGCAGTCCCAGTAGCGGGGGGCCATTCCAAGAGACCCAGTACTTC.

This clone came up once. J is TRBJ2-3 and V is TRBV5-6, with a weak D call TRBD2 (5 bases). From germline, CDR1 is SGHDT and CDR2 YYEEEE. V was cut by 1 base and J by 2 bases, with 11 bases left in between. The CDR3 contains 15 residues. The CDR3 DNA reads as TGTGCCAGCAGCTTGATTCGGGGATTCACAGATACGCAGTATTTT. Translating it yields CASSLIRGFTDTQYF. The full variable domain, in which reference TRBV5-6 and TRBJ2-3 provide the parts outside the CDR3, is DAGVTQSPTHLIKTRGQQVTLRCSPKSGHDTVSWYQQALGQGPQFIFQYYEEEERQRGNFPDRFSGHQFPNYSSELNVNALLLGDSALYLCASSLIRGFTDTQYFGPGTRLTVL.

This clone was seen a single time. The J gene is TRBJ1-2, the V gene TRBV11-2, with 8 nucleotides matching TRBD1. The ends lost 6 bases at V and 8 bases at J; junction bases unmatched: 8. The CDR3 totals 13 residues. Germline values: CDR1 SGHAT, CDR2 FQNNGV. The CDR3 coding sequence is TGTGCCAGCAGGGGAGCAGGGGGCTGGGGCTACACCTTC. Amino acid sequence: CASRGAGGWGYTF.

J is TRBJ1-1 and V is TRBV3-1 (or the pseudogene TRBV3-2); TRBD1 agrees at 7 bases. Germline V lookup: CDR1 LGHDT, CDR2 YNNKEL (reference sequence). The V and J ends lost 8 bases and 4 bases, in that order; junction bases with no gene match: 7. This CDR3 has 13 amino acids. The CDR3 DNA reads TGTGCCAGCGGGAAACAGGGGCGCACTGAAGCTTTCTTT. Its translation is CASGKQGRTEAFF.

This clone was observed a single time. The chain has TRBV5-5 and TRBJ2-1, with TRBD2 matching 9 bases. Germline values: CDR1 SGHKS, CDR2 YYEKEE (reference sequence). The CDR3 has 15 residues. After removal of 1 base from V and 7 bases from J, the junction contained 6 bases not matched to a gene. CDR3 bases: TGTGCCAGCAGCTTGTCTAGCGGGGCCAGGAATGAGCAGTTCTTC. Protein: CASSLSSGARNEQFF.

DNA for the CDR3: TGTGCCAGCAGTTTCAGGGGAGGGGGTTTGGGCACAGATACGCAGTATTTT. It is translated as CASSFRGGGLGTDTQYF. This sequence joins TRBV21-1 and TRBJ2-3; TRBD2 was called by the table and not checked on the DNA. TRBV21-1 is described as a pseudogene. CDR3 length: 17 residues.

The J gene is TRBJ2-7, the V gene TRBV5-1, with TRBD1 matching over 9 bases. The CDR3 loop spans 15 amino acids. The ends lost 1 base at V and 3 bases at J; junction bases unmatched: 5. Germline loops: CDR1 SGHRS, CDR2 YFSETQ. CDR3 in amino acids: CASSLSGQGLYEQYF. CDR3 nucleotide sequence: TGCGCCAGCAGCTTGTCGGGACAGGGCCTCTACGAGCAGTACTTC.

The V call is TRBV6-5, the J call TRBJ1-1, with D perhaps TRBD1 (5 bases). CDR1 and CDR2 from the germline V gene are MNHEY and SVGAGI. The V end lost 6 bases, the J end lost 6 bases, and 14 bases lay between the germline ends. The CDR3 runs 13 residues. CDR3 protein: CASSAWPTAEAFF. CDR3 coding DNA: TGTGCCAGCAGCGCCTGGCCGACAGCTGAAGCTTTCTTT.

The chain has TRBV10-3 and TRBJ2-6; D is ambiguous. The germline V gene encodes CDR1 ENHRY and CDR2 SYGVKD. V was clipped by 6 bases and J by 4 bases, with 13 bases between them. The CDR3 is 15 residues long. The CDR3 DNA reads TGTGCCATCAGGGAACAGAGATCCGGGGCCAACGTCCTGACTTTC. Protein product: CAIREQRSGANVLTF.

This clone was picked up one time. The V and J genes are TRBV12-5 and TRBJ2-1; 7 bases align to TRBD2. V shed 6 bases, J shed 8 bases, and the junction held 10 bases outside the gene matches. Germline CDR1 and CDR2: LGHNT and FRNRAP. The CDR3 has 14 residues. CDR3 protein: CASGPPMGGDEQFF. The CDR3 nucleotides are TGTGCTAGTGGCCCACCGATGGGGGGGGATGAGCAGTTCTTC. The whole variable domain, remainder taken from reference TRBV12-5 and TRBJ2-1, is DARVTQTPRHKVTEMGQEVTMRCQPILGHNTVFWYRQTMMQGLELLAYFRNRAPLDDSGMPKDRFSAEMPDATLATLKIQPSEPRDSAVYFCASGPPMGGDEQFFGPGTRLTVL.

CDR3 sequence reads: CASSPQPRAGELFF. CDR3 nucleotide sequence: TGTGCCAGCTCACCACAGCCCCGGGCCGGGGAGCTGTTTTTT. The chain employs TRBV18 and TRBJ2-2; no reliable D call. V was clipped by 1 base and J by 6 bases, with 9 bases between them. Germline V CDR1 and CDR2: KGHSH, LQKENI. CDR3 length: 14 amino acids.

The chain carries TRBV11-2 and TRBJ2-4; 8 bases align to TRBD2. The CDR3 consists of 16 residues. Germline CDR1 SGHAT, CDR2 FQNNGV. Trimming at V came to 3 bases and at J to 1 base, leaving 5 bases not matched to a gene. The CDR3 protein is CASSFSGEFAKNIQYF. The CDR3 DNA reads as TGTGCCAGCAGCTTTAGCGGGGAGTTTGCCAAAAACATTCAGTACTTC.

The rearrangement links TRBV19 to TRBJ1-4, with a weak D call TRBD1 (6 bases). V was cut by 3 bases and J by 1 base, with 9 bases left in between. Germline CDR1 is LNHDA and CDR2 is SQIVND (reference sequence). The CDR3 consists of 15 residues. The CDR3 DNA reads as TGTGCCAGTAGTATCATACAGGGAACTAATGAAAAACTGTTTTTT. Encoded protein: CASSIIQGTNEKLFF.

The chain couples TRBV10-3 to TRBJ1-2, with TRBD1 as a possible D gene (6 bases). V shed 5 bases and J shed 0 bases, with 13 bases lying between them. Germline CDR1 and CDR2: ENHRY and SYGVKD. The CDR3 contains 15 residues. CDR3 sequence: CAISPRQDPNYGYTF. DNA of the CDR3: TGTGCCATCAGTCCCCGACAGGACCCTAACTATGGCTACACCTTC.

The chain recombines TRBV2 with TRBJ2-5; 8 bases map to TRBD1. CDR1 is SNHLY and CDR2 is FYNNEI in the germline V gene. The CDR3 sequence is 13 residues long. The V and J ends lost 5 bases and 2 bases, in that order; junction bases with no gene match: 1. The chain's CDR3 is CASSTGGQETQYF. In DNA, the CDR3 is TGTGCCAGCAGTACAGGGGGGCAAGAGACCCAGTACTTC.

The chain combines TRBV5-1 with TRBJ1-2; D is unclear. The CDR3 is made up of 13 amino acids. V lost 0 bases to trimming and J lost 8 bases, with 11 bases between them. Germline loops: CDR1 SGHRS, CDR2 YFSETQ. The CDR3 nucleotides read TGCGCCAGCAGCTTGGGAGGGAATCGAGGCTACACCTTC. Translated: CASSLGGNRGYTF.

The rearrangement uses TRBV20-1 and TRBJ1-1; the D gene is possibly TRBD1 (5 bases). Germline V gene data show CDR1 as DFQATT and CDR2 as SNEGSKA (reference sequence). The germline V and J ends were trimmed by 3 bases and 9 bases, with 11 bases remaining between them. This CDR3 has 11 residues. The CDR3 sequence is CSASMGTKAFF. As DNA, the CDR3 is TGCAGTGCTAGTATGGGGACTAAAGCTTTCTTT.

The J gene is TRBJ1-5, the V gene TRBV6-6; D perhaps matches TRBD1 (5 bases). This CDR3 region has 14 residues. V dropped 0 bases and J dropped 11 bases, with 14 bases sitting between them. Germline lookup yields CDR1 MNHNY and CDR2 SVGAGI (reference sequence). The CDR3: CASSYSNTGSSQHF. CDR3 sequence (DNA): TGTGCCAGCAGTTACTCGAATACAGGAAGCTCCCAGCATTTT.

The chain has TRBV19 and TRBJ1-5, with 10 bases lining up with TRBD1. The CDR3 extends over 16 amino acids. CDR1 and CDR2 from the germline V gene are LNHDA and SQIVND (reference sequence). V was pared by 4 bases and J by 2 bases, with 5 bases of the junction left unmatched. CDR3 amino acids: CASSSWGTGGNQPQHF. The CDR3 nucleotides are TGTGCCAGTAGTAGTTGGGGGACAGGGGGCAATCAGCCCCAGCATTTT.

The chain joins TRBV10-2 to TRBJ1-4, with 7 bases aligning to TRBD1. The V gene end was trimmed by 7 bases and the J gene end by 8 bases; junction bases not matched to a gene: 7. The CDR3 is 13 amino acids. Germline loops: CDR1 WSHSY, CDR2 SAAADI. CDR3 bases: TGCGCCAGCAAAGTTGGACAGGACGAAAAACTGTTTTTT. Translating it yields CASKVGQDEKLFF.